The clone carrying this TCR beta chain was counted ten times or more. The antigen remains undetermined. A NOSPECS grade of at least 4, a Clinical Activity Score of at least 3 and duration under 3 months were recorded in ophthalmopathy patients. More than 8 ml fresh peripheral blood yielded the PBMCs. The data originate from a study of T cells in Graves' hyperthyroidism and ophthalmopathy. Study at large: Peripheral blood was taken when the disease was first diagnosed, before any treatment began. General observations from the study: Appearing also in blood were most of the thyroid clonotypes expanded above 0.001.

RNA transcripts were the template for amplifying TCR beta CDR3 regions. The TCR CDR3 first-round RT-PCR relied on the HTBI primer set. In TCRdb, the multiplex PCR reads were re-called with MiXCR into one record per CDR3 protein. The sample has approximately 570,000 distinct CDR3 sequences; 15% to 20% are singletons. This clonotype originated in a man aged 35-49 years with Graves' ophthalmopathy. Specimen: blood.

CDR3 DNA: TGTGCCAGCAGCGGACTAATGGTGGTCGCTGAAGCTTTCTTT. Amino acid sequence: CASSGLMVVAEAFF. The chain uses TRBV11-2 and TRBJ1-1; D gene unclear. The germline V gene has CDR1 SGHAT and CDR2 FQNNGV. The CDR3 has 14 residues. Trimming stripped 5 bases from V and 6 bases from J, with 16 bases between.